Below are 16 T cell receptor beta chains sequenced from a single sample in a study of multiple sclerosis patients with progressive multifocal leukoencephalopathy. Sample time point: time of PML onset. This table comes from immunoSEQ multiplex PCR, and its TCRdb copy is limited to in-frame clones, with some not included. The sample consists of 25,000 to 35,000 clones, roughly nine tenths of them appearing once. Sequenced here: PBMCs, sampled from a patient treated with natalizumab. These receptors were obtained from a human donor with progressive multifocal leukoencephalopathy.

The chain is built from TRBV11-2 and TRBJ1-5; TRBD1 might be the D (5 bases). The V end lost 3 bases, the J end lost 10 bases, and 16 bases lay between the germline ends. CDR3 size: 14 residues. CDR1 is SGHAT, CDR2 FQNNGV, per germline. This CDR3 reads CASSFGDGGEPQHF. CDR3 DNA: TGTGCCAGCAGCTTTGGGGACGGCGGAGAACCCCAGCATTTT.

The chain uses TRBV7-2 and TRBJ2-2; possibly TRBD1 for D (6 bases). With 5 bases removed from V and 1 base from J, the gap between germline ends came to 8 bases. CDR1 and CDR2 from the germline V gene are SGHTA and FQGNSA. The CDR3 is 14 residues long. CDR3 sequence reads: CASSPDRNTGELFF. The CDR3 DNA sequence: TGTGCCAGCAGCCCGGACAGGAACACCGGGGAGCTGTTTTTT. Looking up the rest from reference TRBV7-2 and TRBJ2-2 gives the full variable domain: GAGVSQSPSNKVTEKGKDVELRCDPISGHTALYWYRQSLGQGLEFLIYFQGNSAPDKSGLPSDRFSAERTGGSVSTLTIQRTQQEDSAVYLCASSPDRNTGELFFGEGSRLTVL.

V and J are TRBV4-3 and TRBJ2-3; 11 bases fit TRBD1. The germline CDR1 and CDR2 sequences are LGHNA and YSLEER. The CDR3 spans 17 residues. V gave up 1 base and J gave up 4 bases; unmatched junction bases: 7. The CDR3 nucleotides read TGCGCCAGCAGCCAAGTCGTCCCGGGACAGGGGGCAGATACGCAGTATTTT. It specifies CASSQVVPGQGADTQYF.

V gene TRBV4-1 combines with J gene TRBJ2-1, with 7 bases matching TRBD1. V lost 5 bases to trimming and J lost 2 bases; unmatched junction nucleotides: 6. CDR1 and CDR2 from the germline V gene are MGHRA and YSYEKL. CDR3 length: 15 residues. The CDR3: CASSNRDSTYNEQFF. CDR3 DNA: TGCGCCAGCAGCAACCGGGACAGCACCTACAATGAGCAGTTCTTC.

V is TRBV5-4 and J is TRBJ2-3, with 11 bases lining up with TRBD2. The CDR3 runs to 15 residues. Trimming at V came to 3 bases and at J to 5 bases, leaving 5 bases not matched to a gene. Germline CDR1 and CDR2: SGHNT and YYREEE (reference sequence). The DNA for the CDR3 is TGTGCCAGCAGCTCGACTAGCGGGACCCAAGATACGCAGTATTTT. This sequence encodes CASSSTSGTQDTQYF.

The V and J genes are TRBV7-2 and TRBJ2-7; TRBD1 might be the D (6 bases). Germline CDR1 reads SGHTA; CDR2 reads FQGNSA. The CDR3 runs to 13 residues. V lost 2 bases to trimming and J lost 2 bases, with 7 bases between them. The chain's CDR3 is CASSLQGPYEQYF. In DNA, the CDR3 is TGTGCCAGCAGCTTACAGGGGCCCTACGAGCAGTACTTC.

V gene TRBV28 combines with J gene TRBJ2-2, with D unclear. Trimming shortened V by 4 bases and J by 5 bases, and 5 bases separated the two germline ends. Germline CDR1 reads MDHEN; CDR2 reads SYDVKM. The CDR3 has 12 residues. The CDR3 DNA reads TGTGCCAGCAGTTCCCCAACCGGGGAGCTGTTTTTT. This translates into CASSSPTGELFF.

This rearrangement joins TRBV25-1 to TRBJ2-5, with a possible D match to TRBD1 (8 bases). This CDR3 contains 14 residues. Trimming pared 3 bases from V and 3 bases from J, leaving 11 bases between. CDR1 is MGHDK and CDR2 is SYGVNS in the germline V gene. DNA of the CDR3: TGTGCCAGCAGTGACACAGGGGGGGAAGAGACCCAGTACTTC. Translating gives CASSDTGGEETQYF.

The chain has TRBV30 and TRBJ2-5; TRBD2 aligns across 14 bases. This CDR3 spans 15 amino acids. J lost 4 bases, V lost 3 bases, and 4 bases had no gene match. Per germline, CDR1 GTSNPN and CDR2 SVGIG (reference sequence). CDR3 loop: CAWRMGLAGAETQYF. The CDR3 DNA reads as TGTGCCTGGAGGATGGGACTAGCGGGAGCAGAGACCCAGTACTTC.

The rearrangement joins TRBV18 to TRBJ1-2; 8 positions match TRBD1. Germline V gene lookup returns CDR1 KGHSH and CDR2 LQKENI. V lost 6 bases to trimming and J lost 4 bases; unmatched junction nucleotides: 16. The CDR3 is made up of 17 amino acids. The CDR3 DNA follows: TGTGCCAGCTCCCTAAACGTAGGATCCGGGACAGGCTATGGCTACACCTTC. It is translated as CASSLNVGSGTGYGYTF.

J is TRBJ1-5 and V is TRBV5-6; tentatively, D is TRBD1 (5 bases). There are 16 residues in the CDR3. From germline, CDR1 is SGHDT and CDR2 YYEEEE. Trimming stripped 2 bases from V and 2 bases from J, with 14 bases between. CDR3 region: CASSFLGGMGNQPQHF. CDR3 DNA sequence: TGTGCCAGCAGCTTCCTTGGGGGTATGGGCAATCAGCCCCAGCATTTT.

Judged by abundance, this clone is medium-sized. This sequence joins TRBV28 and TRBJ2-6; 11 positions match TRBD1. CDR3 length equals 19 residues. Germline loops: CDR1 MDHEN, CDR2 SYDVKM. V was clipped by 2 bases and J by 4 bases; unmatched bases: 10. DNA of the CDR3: TGTGCCAGCAGTTTAGAGGCCGGGACAGGGGGAAGCGGGGCCAACGTCCTGACTTTC. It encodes CASSLEAGTGGSGANVLTF.

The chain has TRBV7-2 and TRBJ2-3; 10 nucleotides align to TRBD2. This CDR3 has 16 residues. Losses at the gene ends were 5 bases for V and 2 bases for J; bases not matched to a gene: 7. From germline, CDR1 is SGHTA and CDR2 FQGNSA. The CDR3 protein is CASSPALAGTTDTQYF. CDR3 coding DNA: TGTGCCAGCAGCCCGGCACTAGCGGGGACCACAGATACGCAGTATTTT.

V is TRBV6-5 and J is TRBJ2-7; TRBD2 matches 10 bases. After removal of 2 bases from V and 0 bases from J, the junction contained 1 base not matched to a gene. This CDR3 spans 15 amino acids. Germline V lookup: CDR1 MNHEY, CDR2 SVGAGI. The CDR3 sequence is CASSYLAGVSYEQYF. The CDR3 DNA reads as TGTGCCAGCAGTTACCTAGCGGGAGTCTCCTACGAGCAGTACTTC.

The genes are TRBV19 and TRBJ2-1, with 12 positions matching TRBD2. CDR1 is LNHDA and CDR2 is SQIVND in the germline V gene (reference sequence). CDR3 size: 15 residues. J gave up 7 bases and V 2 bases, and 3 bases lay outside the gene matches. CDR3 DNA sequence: TGTGCCAGTAGTATAAGGACTAGCGGGACTAATGAGCAGTTCTTC. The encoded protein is CASSIRTSGTNEQFF.

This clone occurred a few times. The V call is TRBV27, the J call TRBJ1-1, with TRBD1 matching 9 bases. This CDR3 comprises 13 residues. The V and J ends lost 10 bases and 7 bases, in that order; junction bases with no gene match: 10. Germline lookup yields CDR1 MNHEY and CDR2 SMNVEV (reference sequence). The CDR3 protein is CATSDRGFGEAFF. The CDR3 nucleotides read TGTGCCACCTCGGACAGGGGATTTGGTGAAGCTTTCTTT.